The 25 T cell receptor beta chains presented below share a single source sample, sequenced in a study of cytomegalovirus exposure and HLA in healthy donors (dated by TCRdb to about 2017). Library creation used the immunoSEQ multiplex PCR assay. For the multiplex PCR, a mixture combining 60 forward primers for TCR Vbeta segments and 13 reverse primers for TCR Jbeta segments was used. TCRdb obtained this table from immuneACCESS and retained in-frame rearrangements with V and J assigned. These tables miss some clones; where compared with another copy, unresolved V genes account for less than half of the shortfall, and the remainder is unexplained. The sample contains under 200,000 clones, 70% to 80% of them found a single time. The ten largest clones represent 11% to 15% of the sample. The specimen sequenced was PBMCs. Receptors originate from a woman under 40 in good health and CMV-seropositive.

The V gene is TRBV21-1, the J gene TRBJ1-2; the DNA was not compared with TRBD1, the D call given in the table. TRBV21-1 is a listed pseudogene. CDR3 length: 15 residues. The CDR3 sequence: CASSKGTGGVVGYTF. The CDR3, as DNA: TGTGCCAGCAGCAAAGGTACAGGGGGGGTAGTAGGCTACACCTTC.

This sequence joins TRBV11-2 and TRBJ1-4; weak D call: TRBD1 (6 bases). V was pared by 6 bases and J by 5 bases, with 16 bases between. This CDR3 is 15 amino acids long. Germline CDR1 reads SGHAT; CDR2 reads FQNNGV. The CDR3 bases are TGTGCCAGCAGGCGGTTACAGGGTAGGAATGAAAAACTGTTTTTT. It specifies CASRRLQGRNEKLFF.

This clone has a single count. This chain connects TRBV5-1 to TRBJ1-3; 8 nucleotides align to TRBD1. The CDR3 totals 18 residues. Germline V gene data show CDR1 as SGHRS and CDR2 as YFSETQ. Losses at the gene ends were 0 bases for V and 0 bases for J; bases not matched to a gene: 8. For the CDR3, the DNA is TGCGCCAGCAGCTTGGGCCCAAGACAGGGGTCCTCTGGAAACACCATATATTTT. The encoded protein is CASSLGPRQGSSGNTIYF. The full variable domain, with the rest looked up from reference TRBV5-1 and TRBJ1-3, is KAGVTQTPRYLIKTRGQQVTLSCSPISGHRSVSWYQQTPGQGLQFLFEYFSETQRNKGNFPGRFSGRQFSNSRSEMNVSTLELGDSALYLCASSLGPRQGSSGNTIYFGEGSWLTVV.

The chain links TRBV11-2 to TRBJ2-1; TRBD2 aligns across 12 bases. The CDR3 has 15 residues. The germline CDR1 and CDR2 sequences are SGHAT and FQNNGV. V dropped 4 bases and J dropped 5; count of bases not matched to a gene: 3. As DNA, the CDR3 is TGTGCCAGCAGCTCTAGCGGGGGGGCTAACAATGAGCAGTTCTTC. Residues: CASSSSGGANNEQFF.

This clone has just a few counts. This chain links TRBV5-1 with TRBJ2-3; the match to TRBD1 covers 9 bases. The CDR3 runs 15 residues. In germline, CDR1 is SGHRS, CDR2 YFSETQ. V was clipped by 4 bases and J by 2 bases; unmatched bases: 5. The CDR3 region has the DNA TGCGCCAGCAGCACCGGGACAGGGATCACAGATACGCAGTATTTT. Its translation: CASSTGTGITDTQYF.

This chain links TRBV7-9 with TRBJ1-4; no reliable D call. CDR1 SEHNR and CDR2 FQNEAQ come from the germline V gene (reference sequence). Trimming removed 9 bases from V and 0 bases from J, with 17 bases in between. The CDR3 runs 16 residues. CDR3 sequence (DNA): TGTGCCAGTAAAAGAGGGAGGGCTGCAACTAATGAAAAACTGTTTTTT. Translated, it gives CASKRGRAATNEKLFF.

The chain joins TRBV19 to TRBJ2-2; TRBD2 matches at 12 bases. The trim removed 5 bases at V and 6 bases at J, leaving 10 bases unmatched. Per the germline V gene, CDR1 is LNHDA and CDR2 is SQIVND (reference sequence). The CDR3 loop spans 17 amino acids. This CDR3 reads CASSVETSGRESGELFF. As DNA, the CDR3 is TGTGCCAGTAGTGTCGAGACTAGCGGGAGAGAATCCGGGGAGCTGTTTTTT.

V usage is TRBV5-1 and J usage is TRBJ2-7; 9 bases match TRBD1. CDR1 is SGHRS, CDR2 YFSETQ, per germline. The CDR3 totals 15 residues. Trimming removed 3 bases from V and 2 bases from J; junction bases left unmatched: 6. The CDR3 region is CASSSPGQGPYEQYF. The CDR3 region has the DNA TGCGCCAGCAGCTCCCCGGGACAGGGTCCCTACGAGCAGTACTTC. Using reference TRBV5-1 and TRBJ2-7 for the parts outside the CDR3, the full variable domain is KAGVTQTPRYLIKTRGQQVTLSCSPISGHRSVSWYQQTPGQGLQFLFEYFSETQRNKGNFPGRFSGRQFSNSRSEMNVSTLELGDSALYLCASSSPGQGPYEQYFGPGTRLTVT.

This chain links TRBV30 with TRBJ2-1, with D possibly being TRBD1 (5 bases). V was clipped by 3 bases and J by 6 bases, with 12 bases between them. The CDR3 has 13 amino acids. CDR1 is GTSNPN and CDR2 is SVGIG in the germline V gene (reference sequence). CDR3 loop: CAWSRVVGNEQFF. For the CDR3, the DNA is TGTGCCTGGAGCAGGGTAGTGGGCAATGAGCAGTTCTTC.

V usage is TRBV9 and J usage is TRBJ1-1, with D maybe TRBD1 (5 bases). This CDR3 is built from 13 residues. Trimming pared 0 bases from V and 6 bases from J, leaving 9 bases between. The germline V gene encodes CDR1 SGDLS and CDR2 YYNGEE. Here the CDR3 reads CASSVGLGPEAFF. The CDR3 DNA reads TGTGCCAGCAGCGTAGGTTTGGGGCCTGAAGCTTTCTTT. The complete variable domain, with remaining parts taken from reference TRBV9 and TRBJ1-1, reads DSGVTQTPKHLITATGQRVTLRCSPRSGDLSVYWYQQSLDQGLQFLIQYYNGEERAKGNILERFSAQQFPDLHSELNLSSLELGDSALYFCASSVGLGPEAFFGQGTRLTVV.

CDR3 residues: CASQGSSPLHF. For the CDR3, the DNA is TGTGCCAGCCAGGGGTCTTCACCCCTCCACTTT. The genes are TRBV6-1 and TRBJ1-6; D may be TRBD1 (6 bases). Trimming took 8 bases from V and 9 from J, leaving 8 bases between them. The CDR3 is 11 residues long. Germline V gene sequence: CDR1 MNHNS, CDR2 SASEGT.

V is TRBV28 and J is TRBJ1-2, with D perhaps matching TRBD1 (5 bases). The CDR3 spans 15 residues. Germline CDR1 reads MDHEN; CDR2 reads SYDVKM. V gave up 5 bases and J gave up 8 bases, with 21 bases separating them. CDR3 residues: CASSPPRGAGWGYTF. The CDR3 DNA is TGTGCCAGCAGTCCCCCTCGCGGGGCTGGTTGGGGCTACACCTTC.

This clone was seen just once. The chain has TRBV5-1 and TRBJ1-1, with D unresolved. Germline CDR1 reads SGHRS; CDR2 reads YFSETQ. With 3 bases removed from V and 5 bases from J, the gap between germline ends came to 20 bases. This CDR3 comprises 16 residues. CDR3 coding DNA: TGCGCCAGCAGCTCCTCCGGACGGGGTAGGAGTACTGAAGCTTTCTTT. Its protein is CASSSSGRGRSTEAFF. The whole variable domain, filled in from reference TRBV5-1 and TRBJ1-1, reads KAGVTQTPRYLIKTRGQQVTLSCSPISGHRSVSWYQQTPGQGLQFLFEYFSETQRNKGNFPGRFSGRQFSNSRSEMNVSTLELGDSALYLCASSSSGRGRSTEAFFGQGTRLTVV.

The chain uses TRBV25-1 and TRBJ2-3; TRBD2 matches 13 bases. This CDR3 has 16 residues. CDR1 is MGHDK, CDR2 SYGVNS, per germline. The junction had 5 bases not matched to a gene; V was cut back by 4 bases and J by 4 bases. Here the CDR3 DNA reads TGTGCCAGCAGTGCTGGGACTAGCGGGACGCCAGATACGCAGTATTTT. Its translation: CASSAGTSGTPDTQYF.

The rearrangement uses TRBV7-9 and TRBJ2-2, with TRBD1 matching over 8 bases. The CDR3 sequence is 16 residues long. Per the germline V gene, CDR1 is SEHNR and CDR2 is FQNEAQ (reference sequence). J was trimmed by 5 bases and V by 3 bases; bases with no gene match: 8. CDR3 coding DNA: TGTGCCAGCAGCTTCCCGACAGGGGCAAGGACCGGGGAGCTGTTTTTT. Protein: CASSFPTGARTGELFF. Filled out from reference TRBV7-9 and TRBJ2-2, the complete variable domain reads DTGVSQNPRHKITKRGQNVTFRCDPISEHNRLYWYRQTLGQGPEFLTYFQNEAQLEKSRLLSDRFSAERPKGSFSTLEIQRTEQGDSAMYLCASSFPTGARTGELFFGEGSRLTVL.

The chain links TRBV10-3 to TRBJ2-7; D is perhaps TRBD2 (7 bases). The V and J ends lost 11 bases and 7 bases respectively, with 21 bases between them. Germline values: CDR1 ENHRY, CDR2 SYGVKD. CDR3 length: 13 residues. The CDR3 spells CAAAPRGAEEQYF. The CDR3 nucleotides read TGTGCCGCCGCTCCTCGGGGGGCGGAGGAGCAGTACTTC.

The V call is TRBV30, the J call TRBJ1-3, with D hard to call. CDR3 size: 12 residues. The V gene's germline CDR1 is GTSNPN and CDR2 SVGIG (reference sequence). V was trimmed by 4 bases and J by 1 base, leaving 5 bases between them. CDR3 nucleotide sequence: TGTGCCTGGACAGGTTCTGGAAACACCATATATTTT. This sequence encodes CAWTGSGNTIYF.

The table lists this clone with a count of one. The rearrangement links TRBV6-5 to TRBJ1-3, with a weak D call TRBD1 (5 bases). V was clipped by 6 bases and J by 4 bases, with 16 bases between them. CDR3 length equals 15 residues. Germline lookup yields CDR1 MNHEY and CDR2 SVGAGI. The chain's CDR3 is CASRRGGGGGNTIYF. For the CDR3, the DNA is TGTGCCAGCAGGCGAGGCGGGGGGGGAGGAAACACCATATATTTT.

The V and J genes are TRBV11-3 and TRBJ2-2, with TRBD2 matching over 10 bases. The ends lost 5 bases at V and 1 base at J; junction bases unmatched: 4. CDR3 length equals 16 residues. Germline V gives CDR1 SGHNT, CDR2 YENEEA. CDR3 protein: CASSPRTSGNTGELFF. Written as DNA, the CDR3 is TGTGCCAGCAGCCCCCGGACTAGCGGGAACACCGGGGAGCTGTTTTTT.

The chain couples TRBV6-5 to TRBJ1-6; possibly TRBD1 for D (6 bases). Germline-derived CDR1 and CDR2 are MNHEY and SVGAGI. The germline V and J ends were trimmed by 6 bases and 2 bases, with 8 bases remaining between them. CDR3 size: 14 residues. CDR3 amino acids: CASSGQTYNSPLHF. CDR3 sequence (DNA): TGTGCCAGCAGCGGACAGACCTATAATTCACCCCTCCACTTT.

CDR3 residues: CASSVVTSYEQYF. In nucleotides, the CDR3 is TGTGCCAGCAGTGTGGTGACATCCTACGAGCAGTACTTC. The chain joins TRBV6-1 to TRBJ2-7; D not resolved. The length of the CDR3 is 13 residues. The germline V gene encodes CDR1 MNHNS and CDR2 SASEGT. With 4 bases removed from V and 1 base from J, the gap between germline ends came to 8 bases.

This chain connects TRBV4-1 to TRBJ1-2; no clear D gene. The germline V and J ends were trimmed by 1 base and 7 bases, with 13 bases remaining between them. This CDR3 contains 14 residues. CDR1 is MGHRA, CDR2 YSYEKL, per germline. CDR3 bases: TGCGCCAGCAGCCAAGGGGCAGATCGAAGTGGCTACACCTTC. Protein sequence: CASSQGADRSGYTF.

The chain is built from TRBV7-9 and TRBJ2-7; 7 bases are a match to TRBD1. Germline assignment: CDR1 SEHNR and CDR2 FQNEAQ (reference sequence). The junction had 3 bases not matched to a gene; V was cut back by 3 bases and J by 4 bases. The CDR3 contains 13 residues. In DNA form, the CDR3 reads TGTGCCAGCAGCTTGGGCAGGGGGTACGAGCAGTACTTC. Translating it yields CASSLGRGYEQYF.

The gene calls are TRBV9 and TRBJ2-7; 11 nucleotides match TRBD2. The V gene end was trimmed by 0 bases and the J gene end by 2 bases; junction bases not matched to a gene: 4. The CDR3 contains 16 residues. The germline CDR1 and CDR2 sequences are SGDLS and YYNGEE. The CDR3 DNA reads TGTGCCAGCAGCGTAGGGGGGACTAGCGGAACCTACGAGCAGTACTTC. Translating it yields CASSVGGTSGTYEQYF.

V gene TRBV5-4 combines with J gene TRBJ1-2, with D possibly matching TRBD1 (6 bases). V was shortened by 1 base and J by 6 bases, with 13 bases between the two germline ends. Per the germline V gene, CDR1 is SGHNT and CDR2 is YYREEE (reference sequence). This CDR3 is built from 14 residues. CDR3 loop: CASSLRQASHGYTF. Written as DNA, the CDR3 is TGTGCCAGCAGCTTGCGACAGGCTAGTCATGGCTACACCTTC. The variable domain in full, with the rest retrieved from reference TRBV5-4 and TRBJ1-2, is ETGVTQSPTHLIKTRGQQVTLRCSSQSGHNTVSWYQQALGQGPQFIFQYYREEENGRGNFPPRFSGLQFPNYSSELNVNALELDDSALYLCASSLRQASHGYTFGSGTRLTVV.